This T cell receptor (beta chain) was sequenced in a study of Tregs in tolerant kidney transplant recipients. Libraries were prepared by immunoSEQ multiplex PCR; TCRdb keeps only in-frame clonotypes and omits some of them. This table has roughly 50,000 clones, approximately 89% appearing once. V was clipped by 10 bases and J by 0 bases, with 18 bases between them. This CDR3 is built from 15 residues. Germline V gene sequence: CDR1 SGHAT, CDR2 FQNNGV. Recipients received nonmyeloablative bone marrow transplants from related graft donors, with transient mixed chimerism. The chain is built from TRBV11-2 and TRBJ2-5, with D possibly TRBD2 on 6 matching bases. The origin of this receptor is a human patient who received a combined kidney and bone marrow transplant. Some T cells may be provided by the graft donor. The sample here was CD8+ T cells from blood (PBMCs), taken 12 months after the transplant. CDR3 protein: CATSRRERNQETQYF. The CDR3 DNA sequence: TGTGCCACCTCCCGGCGGGAACGGAACCAAGAGACCCAGTACTTC.